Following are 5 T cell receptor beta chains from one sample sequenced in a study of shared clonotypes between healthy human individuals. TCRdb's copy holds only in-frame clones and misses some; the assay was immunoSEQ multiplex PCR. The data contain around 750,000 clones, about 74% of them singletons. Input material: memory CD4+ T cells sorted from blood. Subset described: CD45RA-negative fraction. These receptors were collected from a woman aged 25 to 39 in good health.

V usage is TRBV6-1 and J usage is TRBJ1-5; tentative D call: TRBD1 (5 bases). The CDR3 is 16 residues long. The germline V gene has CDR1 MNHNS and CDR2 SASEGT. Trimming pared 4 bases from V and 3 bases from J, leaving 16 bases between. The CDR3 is CASSVSLTVTNQPQHF. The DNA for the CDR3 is TGTGCCAGCAGTGTTTCGCTGACAGTAACCAATCAGCCCCAGCATTTT.

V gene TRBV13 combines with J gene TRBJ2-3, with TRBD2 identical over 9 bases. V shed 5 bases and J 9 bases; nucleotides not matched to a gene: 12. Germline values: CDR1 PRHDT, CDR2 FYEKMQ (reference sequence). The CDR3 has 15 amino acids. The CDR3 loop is CASSRLNSGSETQYF. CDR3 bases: TGTGCCAGCAGCCGTCTAAATAGCGGGAGTGAAACGCAGTATTTT.

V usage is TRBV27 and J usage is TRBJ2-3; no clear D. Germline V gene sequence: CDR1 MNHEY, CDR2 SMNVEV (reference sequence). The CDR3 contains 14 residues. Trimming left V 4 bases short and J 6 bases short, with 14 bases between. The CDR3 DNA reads TGTGCCAGCAGTTCTCTATCGTTCGGTGATACGCAGTATTTT. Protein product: CASSSLSFGDTQYF.

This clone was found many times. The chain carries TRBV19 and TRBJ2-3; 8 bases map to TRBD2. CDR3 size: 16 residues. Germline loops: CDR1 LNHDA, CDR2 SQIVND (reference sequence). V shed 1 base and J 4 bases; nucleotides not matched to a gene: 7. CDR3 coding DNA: TGTGCCAGTAGTATAGGGTCAGCGGGGGCGGCAGATACGCAGTATTTT. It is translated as CASSIGSAGAADTQYF.

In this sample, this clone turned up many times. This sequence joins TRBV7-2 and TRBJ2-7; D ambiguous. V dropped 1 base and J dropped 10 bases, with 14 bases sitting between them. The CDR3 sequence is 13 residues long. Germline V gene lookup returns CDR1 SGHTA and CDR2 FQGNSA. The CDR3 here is CASSLEVNSFQYF. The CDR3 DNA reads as TGTGCCAGCAGCTTAGAGGTTAATAGCTTTCAGTACTTC.